What follows is one TCR beta chain and its context. No cognate antigen has been identified for it. No quality values exist for individual bases; no much larger clone is one base distant. Libraries came from the immunoSEQ multiplex PCR assay. TCRdb retrieved this table from immuneACCESS and kept in-frame rearrangements only. Not all clones are present; in checked studies, unresolved V genes account for under half, and no reason is known for the remainder. For this sample there are about 75,000 clones; 84% appear just once. About 16% of the sample rests with the top ten. From the germline V gene, CDR1 is MNHEY and CDR2 is SVGAGI. The CDR3 spans 14 residues, from the cysteine through the phenylalanine. The entry retains the CDR3 DNA only, 42 bases that are in frame from base 1. Here V drops 5 bases and J drops 1 base, and the junction holds 1 base not matched to any gene. This sample is part of a study of control samples from healthy donors and cancer patients (dated by TCRdb to 2020 to 2021).

The TCR originated in a man aged 45-65 years in good health. The chain is assembled from TRBV6-5 and TRBJ2-7, and 11 junctional nucleotides match TRBD1. The sample consisted of blood. The nucleotide sequence is given as TGTGCCAGCAGTCGGGACAGGGGGTCCTACGAGCAGTACTTC. This is translated as CASSRDRGSYEQYF.